This T cell receptor beta chain derives from a study of cytomegalovirus exposure and HLA in healthy donors. The PCR employed 60 Vbeta primers together with 13 Jbeta primers. Generated by immunoSEQ multiplex PCR, the TCRdb table keeps only in-frame clones and is missing some. The table has approximately 140,000 clones, about three quarters seen once. As for this clone: Its antigen is not known.

Trimming shortened V by 7 bases and J by 4 bases, and 16 bases separated the two germline ends. The CDR3 runs to 15 residues. Germline assignment: CDR1 LNHDA and CDR2 SQIVND (reference sequence). Study observations and caveats: Productive rates of about 90% or about 30% were seen for most TCR beta V segments in an earlier analysis. No immune exposure information besides CMV serostatus was available. A list of roughly 160 TCR beta chains associated with cytomegalovirus was given.

The receptor was derived from a human donor in good health. Sequenced sample: PBMCs. The chain joins TRBV19 to TRBJ2-2; maybe TRBD2 (7 bases). This CDR3 is CASKRGGMGTGELFF. The CDR3 bases are TGTGCCAGTAAGAGGGGGGGCATGGGCACCGGGGAGCTGTTTTTT.